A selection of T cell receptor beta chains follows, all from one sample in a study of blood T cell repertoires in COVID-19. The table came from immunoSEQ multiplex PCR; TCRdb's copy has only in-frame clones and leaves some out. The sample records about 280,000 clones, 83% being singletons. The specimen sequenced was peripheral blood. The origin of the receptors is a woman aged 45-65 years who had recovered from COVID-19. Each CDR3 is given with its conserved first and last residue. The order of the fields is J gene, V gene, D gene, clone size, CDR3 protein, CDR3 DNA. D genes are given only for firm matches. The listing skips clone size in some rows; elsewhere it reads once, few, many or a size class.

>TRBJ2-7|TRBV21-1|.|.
CASSGLAGGYEQYF
TGTGCCAGCAGCGGACTAGCGGGAGGCTACGAGCAGTACTTC
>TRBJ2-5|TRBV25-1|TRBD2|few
CASSAPGGEEGQETQYF
TGTGCCAGCAGCGCTCCCGGGGGGGAAGAGGGCCAAGAGACCCAGTACTTC
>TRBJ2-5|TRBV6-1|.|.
CASSEVRLLQETQYF
TGTGCCAGCAGTGAAGTACGACTACTCCAAGAGACCCAGTACTTC
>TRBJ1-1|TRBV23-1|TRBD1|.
CASSPPIDRALNEAFF
TGCGCCAGCAGTCCACCCATAGACAGGGCGCTCAATGAAGCTTTCTTT
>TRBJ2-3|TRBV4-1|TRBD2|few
CASSPAPGEGRDTQYF
TGCGCCAGCAGCCCAGCCCCGGGGGAGGGGAGAGATACGCAGTATTTT
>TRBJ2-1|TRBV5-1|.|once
CASSAGLNNEQFF
TGCGCCAGCAGCGCCGGACTGAACAATGAGCAGTTCTTC
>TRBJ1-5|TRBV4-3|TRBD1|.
CASSLDRGHQPQHF
TGCGCCAGCAGCCTAGACAGGGGCCATCAGCCCCAGCATTTT
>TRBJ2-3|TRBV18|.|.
CASSPASGGGTDTQYF
TGTGCCAGCTCACCAGCAAGCGGAGGCGGCACAGATACGCAGTATTTT
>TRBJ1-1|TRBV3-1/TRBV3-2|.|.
CASSPQATPNTEAFF
TGTGCCAGCAGCCCTCAGGCGACACCGAACACTGAAGCTTTCTTT
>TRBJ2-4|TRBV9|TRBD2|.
CASSPGLAQANIQYF
TGTGCCAGCAGCCCGGGACTAGCGCAGGCTAACATTCAGTACTTC
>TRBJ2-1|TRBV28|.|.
CASSLGGPDEQFF
TGTGCCAGCAGTTTGGGGGGGCCGGATGAGCAGTTCTTC
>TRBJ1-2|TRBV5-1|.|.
CASSSAGEHGYTF
TGCGCCAGCAGCTCAGCAGGGGAACATGGCTACACCTTC
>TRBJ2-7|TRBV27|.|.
CASSQSYEQYF
TGTGCCAGCAGTCAATCCTACGAGCAGTACTTC
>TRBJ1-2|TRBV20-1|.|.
CSAIPTGYTF
TGCAGTGCCATCCCAACAGGCTACACCTTC
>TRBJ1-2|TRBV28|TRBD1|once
CASSLPQQGARGYTF
TGTGCCAGCAGTTTACCCCAACAGGGGGCGAGAGGCTACACCTTC
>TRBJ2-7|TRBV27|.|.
CASRTGSRQYF
TGTGCCAGCAGAACCGGGTCTCGGCAGTACTTC
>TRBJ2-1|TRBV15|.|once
CATTPDAGRYNEQFF
TGTGCCACCACCCCAGATGCAGGGAGGTACAATGAGCAGTTCTTC
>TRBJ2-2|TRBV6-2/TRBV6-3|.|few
CASSRLGGTDTGELFF
TGTGCCAGCAGCCGACTGGGGGGAACGGACACCGGGGAGCTGTTTTTT
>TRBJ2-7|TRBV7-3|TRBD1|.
CASSPGGNPGEQYF
TGTGCCAGCAGCCCAGGGGGAAACCCTGGAGAGCAGTACTTC
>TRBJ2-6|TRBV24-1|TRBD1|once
CATSDRAGANVLTF
TGTGCCACCTCAGACAGGGCTGGGGCCAACGTCCTGACTTTC
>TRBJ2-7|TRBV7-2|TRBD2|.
CASSLGGRGGEQYF
TGTGCCAGCAGCTTAGGCGGGAGGGGCGGCGAGCAGTACTTC
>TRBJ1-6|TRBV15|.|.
CATSRDRGVVSPLHF
TGTGCCACCAGCAGAGACAGGGGAGTCGTTTCACCCCTCCACTTT
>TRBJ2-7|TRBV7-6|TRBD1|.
CASSLVGTGYYEQYF
TGTGCCAGCAGCTTAGTCGGGACAGGGTACTACGAGCAGTACTTC
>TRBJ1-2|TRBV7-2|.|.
CASSLVVSGNYGYTF
TGTGCCAGCAGCTTAGTGGTCAGCGGTAACTATGGCTACACCTTC
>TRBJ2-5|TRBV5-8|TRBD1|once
CASSSYRDSQETQYF
TGTGCCAGCAGCTCTTACCGGGACAGTCAAGAGACCCAGTACTTC
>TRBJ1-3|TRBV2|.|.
CASSPGFSGNTIYF
TGTGCCAGCAGTCCGGGGTTCTCTGGAAACACCATATATTTT
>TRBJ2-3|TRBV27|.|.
CASSFPGRGIDTQYF
TGTGCCAGCAGTTTCCCCGGGAGAGGTATAGATACGCAGTATTTT
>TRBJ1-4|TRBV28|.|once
CASSVPAGGEKLFF
TGTGCCAGCTCAGTTCCTGCGGGGGGCGAAAAACTGTTTTTT
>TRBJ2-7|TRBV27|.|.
CASSLGLGTSYEQYF
TGTGCCAGCAGTTTAGGGTTGGGCACCTCCTACGAGCAGTACTTC
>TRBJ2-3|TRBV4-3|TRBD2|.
CASSQDLASGGTDTQYF
TGCGCCAGCAGCCAAGATCTGGCTAGCGGGGGGACAGATACGCAGTATTTT
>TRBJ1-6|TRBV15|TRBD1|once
CATSTGTANSPLHF
TGTGCCACCAGCACCGGGACAGCGAATTCACCCCTCCACTTT
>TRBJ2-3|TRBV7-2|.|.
CASSLSHASTDTQYF
TGTGCCAGCAGCTTGAGTCACGCTAGCACAGATACGCAGTATTTT
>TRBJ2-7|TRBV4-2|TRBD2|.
CASSPPVSGGAGDEQYF
TGTGCCAGCAGCCCCCCCGTTAGCGGGGGGGCGGGCGACGAGCAGTACTTC
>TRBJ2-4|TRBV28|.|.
CASLGTGNIQYF
TGTGCCAGCCTCGGGACTGGAAACATTCAGTACTTC
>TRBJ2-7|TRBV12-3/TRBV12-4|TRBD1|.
CASSLGTGYEQYF
TGTGCCAGCAGTTTGGGGACAGGCTACGAGCAGTACTTC
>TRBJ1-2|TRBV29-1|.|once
CSVEDLSRYTF
TGCAGCGTTGAAGATCTTTCTCGCTACACCTTC
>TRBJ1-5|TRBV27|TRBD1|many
CASSVDRGHNQPQHF
TGTGCCAGCAGTGTGGACAGGGGGCACAATCAGCCCCAGCATTTT
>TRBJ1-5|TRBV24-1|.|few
CATSGQLNQPQHF
TGTGCCACCAGTGGGCAACTAAATCAGCCCCAGCATTTT
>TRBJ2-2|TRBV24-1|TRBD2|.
CATSELAGGANTGELFF
TGTGCCACCAGTGAATTAGCGGGGGGCGCGAACACCGGGGAGCTGTTTTTT
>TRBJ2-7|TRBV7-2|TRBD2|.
CASSFGLAVSYEQYF
TGTGCCAGCAGCTTTGGACTAGCGGTCTCCTACGAGCAGTACTTC
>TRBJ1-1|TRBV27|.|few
CASSVSGRTEAFF
TGTGCCAGCAGCGTTAGTGGTCGCACTGAAGCTTTCTTT
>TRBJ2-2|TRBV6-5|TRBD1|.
CASRPTGTGELFF
TGTGCCAGCAGGCCGACAGGGACCGGGGAGCTGTTTTTT
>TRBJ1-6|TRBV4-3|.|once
CASSQDTGTYSPLHF
TGCGCCAGCAGCCAAGATACCGGTACTTATTCACCCCTCCACTTT
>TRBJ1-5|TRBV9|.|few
CASSEEPGQGNQPQHF
TGTGCCAGCAGCGAAGAGCCGGGACAAGGAAATCAGCCCCAGCATTTT
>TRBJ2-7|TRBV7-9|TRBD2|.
CASSLGTSGSYEQYF
TGTGCCAGCAGCCTCGGGACTAGCGGGAGCTACGAGCAGTACTTC
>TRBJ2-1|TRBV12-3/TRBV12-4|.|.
CASTIGSREQFF
TGTGCCAGCACCATAGGGAGTAGAGAGCAGTTCTTC
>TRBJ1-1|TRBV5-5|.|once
CASSLGRNTEAFF
TGTGCCAGCAGCTTGGGGAGGAACACTGAAGCTTTCTTT
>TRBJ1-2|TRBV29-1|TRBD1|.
CSVSDRGYGYTF
TGCAGCGTTTCGGACAGGGGCTATGGCTACACCTTC
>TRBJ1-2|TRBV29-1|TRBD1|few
CSVEEPGQGLWGYTF
TGCAGCGTTGAAGAACCTGGACAGGGCCTTTGGGGCTACACCTTC
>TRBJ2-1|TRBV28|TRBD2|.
CASSLGGWSSYNEQFF
TGTGCCAGCAGCTTGGGGGGGTGGAGTTCCTACAATGAGCAGTTCTTC
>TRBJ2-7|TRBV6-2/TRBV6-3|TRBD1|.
CASSYPGQGHEQYF
TGTGCCAGCAGTTACCCTGGACAGGGTCACGAGCAGTACTTC
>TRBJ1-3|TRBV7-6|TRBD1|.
CASSLGTGMFSGNTIYF
TGTGCCAGCAGCTTAGGGACAGGGATGTTCTCTGGAAACACCATATATTTT
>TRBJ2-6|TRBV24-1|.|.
CATSGGQDFLSGANVLTF
TGTGCCACCAGTGGCGGGCAGGATTTTCTGTCTGGGGCCAACGTCCTGACTTTC
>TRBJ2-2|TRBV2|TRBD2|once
CASSAASGVIGELFF
TGTGCCAGCAGTGCGGCTAGCGGGGTGATCGGGGAGCTGTTTTTT
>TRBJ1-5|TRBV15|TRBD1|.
CATSGTGDGRDQPQHF
TGTGCCACCAGCGGGACAGGGGACGGGAGGGATCAGCCCCAGCATTTT
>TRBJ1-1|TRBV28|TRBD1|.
CASSSPGQGTEAFF
TGTGCCAGCAGTTCCCCCGGACAGGGCACTGAAGCTTTCTTT
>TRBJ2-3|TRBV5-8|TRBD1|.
CASSQDRADTQYF
TGTGCCAGCAGCCAGGACAGGGCGGATACGCAGTATTTT